Listed here is a single TCR beta chain. Its antigen is as yet unknown. This record belongs to a study of somatic mutations in cytotoxic T cells in rheumatoid arthritis. Study results and caveats: Comparison of CD8+ T-cell clonality between rheumatoid arthritis patients and age-matched healthy controls yielded no significant difference. Greater age accompanied higher CD8+ clonality in rheumatoid arthritis patients, a pattern that was absent in healthy controls.

From germline, CDR1 is PRHDT and CDR2 FYEKMQ (reference sequence). The CDR3 is made up of 15 amino acids. J gave up 1 base and V 1 base, and 4 bases lay outside the gene matches. By positive magnetic bead selection, CD4+ and CD8+ cells were isolated, and their purity was checked by flow cytometry. The protocol was immunoSEQ multiplex PCR, while the TCRdb copy is restricted to in-frame clones and leaves out a portion. The sample holds around 16,000 clones; 75% to 80% are singletons and the top ten take roughly 22%. The sequenced material came from CD8+ T cells sorted from blood. This receptor was obtained from an adult with rheumatoid arthritis. The chain couples TRBV13 to TRBJ2-7, with 7 bases that match TRBD2. The CDR3 sequence: CASSLAPSGSYEQYF. DNA of the CDR3: TGTGCCAGCAGCTTAGCCCCTAGCGGATCCTACGAGCAGTACTTC.